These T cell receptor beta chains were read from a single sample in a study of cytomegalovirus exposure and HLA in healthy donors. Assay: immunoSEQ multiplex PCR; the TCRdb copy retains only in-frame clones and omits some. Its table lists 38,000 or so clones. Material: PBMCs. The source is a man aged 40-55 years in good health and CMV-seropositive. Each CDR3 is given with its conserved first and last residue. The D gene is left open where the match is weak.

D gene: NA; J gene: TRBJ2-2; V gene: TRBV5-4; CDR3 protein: CASSLGVGANTGELFF; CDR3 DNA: TGTGCCAGCAGCTTGGGGGTGGGAGCGAACACCGGGGAGCTGTTTTTT
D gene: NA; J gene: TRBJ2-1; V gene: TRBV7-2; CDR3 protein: CASSHVGRGLADNEQFF; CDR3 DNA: TGTGCCAGCAGCCACGTCGGGCGGGGACTGGCGGACAATGAGCAGTTCTTC
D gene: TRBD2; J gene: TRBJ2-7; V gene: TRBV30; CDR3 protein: CAWSAKGTSGTLEQYF; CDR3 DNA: TGTGCCTGGAGTGCCAAAGGGACTAGCGGGACTCTCGAGCAGTACTTC
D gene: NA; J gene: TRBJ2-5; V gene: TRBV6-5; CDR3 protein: CASSLGGRVETQYF; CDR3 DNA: TGTGCCAGCAGTTTGGGAGGAAGGGTAGAGACCCAGTACTTC
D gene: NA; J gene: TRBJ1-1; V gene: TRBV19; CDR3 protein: CASSQGMNTEAFF; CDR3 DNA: TGTGCCAGTAGTCAGGGGATGAACACTGAAGCTTTCTTT
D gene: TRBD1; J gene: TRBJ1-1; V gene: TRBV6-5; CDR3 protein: CASSLHRGNTEAFF; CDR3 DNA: TGTGCCAGCAGTTTGCACAGGGGAAACACTGAAGCTTTCTTT
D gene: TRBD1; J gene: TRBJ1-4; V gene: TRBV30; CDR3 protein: CAWSVPIDRGGEKLFF; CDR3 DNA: TGTGCCTGGAGTGTCCCCATTGACAGGGGAGGTGAAAAACTGTTTTTT
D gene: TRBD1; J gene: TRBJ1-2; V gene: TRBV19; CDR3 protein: CASSPRDRGYGYTF; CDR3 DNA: TGTGCCAGTAGTCCCCGGGACAGGGGCTATGGCTACACCTTC
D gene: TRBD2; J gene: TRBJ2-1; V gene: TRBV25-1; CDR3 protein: CASSVGGSGEQFF; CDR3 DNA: TGTGCCAGCAGTGTCGGGGGGAGCGGTGAGCAGTTCTTC
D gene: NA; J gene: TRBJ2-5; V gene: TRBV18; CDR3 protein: CASSKPGHSGETQYF; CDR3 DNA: TGTGCCAGCTCGAAACCGGGACATTCGGGAGAGACCCAGTACTTC
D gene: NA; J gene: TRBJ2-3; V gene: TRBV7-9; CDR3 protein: CASSSYSLGTDTQYF; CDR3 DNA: TGTGCCAGCAGCTCCTACTCCTTGGGCACAGATACGCAGTATTTT
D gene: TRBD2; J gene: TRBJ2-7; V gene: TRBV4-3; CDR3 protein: CASSQDHSGSITYEQYF; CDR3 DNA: TGCGCCAGCAGCCAAGATCACAGCGGGAGCATAACCTACGAGCAGTACTTC
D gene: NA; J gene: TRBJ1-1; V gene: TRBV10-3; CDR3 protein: CAISERGYTEAFF; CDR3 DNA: TGTGCCATCAGTGAAAGGGGATACACTGAAGCTTTCTTT
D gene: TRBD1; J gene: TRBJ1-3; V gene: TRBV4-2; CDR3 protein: CASSSRTGGKDTIYF; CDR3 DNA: TGTGCCAGCAGCTCTCGGACAGGGGGGAAGGACACCATATATTTT
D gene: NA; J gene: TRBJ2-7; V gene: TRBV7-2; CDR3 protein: CASSFPPNSYEQYF; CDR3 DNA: TGTGCCAGCAGCTTTCCCCCAAACTCCTACGAGCAGTACTTC
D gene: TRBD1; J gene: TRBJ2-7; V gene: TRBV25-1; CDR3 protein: CASSEPGQGMDEQYF; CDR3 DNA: TGTGCCAGCAGTGAGCCGGGACAGGGCATGGACGAGCAGTACTTC
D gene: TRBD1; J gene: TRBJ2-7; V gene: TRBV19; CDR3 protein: CASSMARDSSYEQYF; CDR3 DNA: TGTGCCAGTAGTATGGCCCGGGACAGTTCCTACGAGCAGTACTTC
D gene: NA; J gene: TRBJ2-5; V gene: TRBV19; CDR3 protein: CASSTGLFETQYF; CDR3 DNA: TGTGCCAGTAGTACCGGACTGTTTGAGACCCAGTACTTC
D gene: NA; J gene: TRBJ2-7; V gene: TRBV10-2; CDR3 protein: CASSETVAAGLYEQYF; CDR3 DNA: TGCGCCAGCAGTGAAACGGTGGCGGCGGGCCTCTACGAGCAGTACTTC
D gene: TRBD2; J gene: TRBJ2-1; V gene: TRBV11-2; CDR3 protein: CASSPRLAGDHEQFF; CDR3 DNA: TGTGCCAGCAGCCCGAGACTAGCGGGAGACCATGAGCAGTTCTTC
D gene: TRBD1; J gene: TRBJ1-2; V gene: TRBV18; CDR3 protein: CASSQRDRGTVYGYTF; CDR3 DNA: TGTGCCAGCTCACAACGGGACAGGGGAACCGTCTATGGCTACACCTTC
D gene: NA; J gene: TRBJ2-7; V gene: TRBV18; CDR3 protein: CASATGEGNEQYF; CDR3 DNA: TGTGCCAGCGCGACAGGGGAGGGAAACGAGCAGTACTTC
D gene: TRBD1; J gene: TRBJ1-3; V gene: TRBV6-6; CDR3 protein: CASSPGQDKGTIYF; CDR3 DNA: TGTGCCAGCAGCCCGGGACAGGATAAGGGCACCATATATTTT
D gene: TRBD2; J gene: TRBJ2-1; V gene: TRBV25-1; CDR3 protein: CASRGTSGIYNEQFF; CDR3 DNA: TGTGCCAGCAGAGGGACTAGCGGAATCTACAATGAGCAGTTCTTC
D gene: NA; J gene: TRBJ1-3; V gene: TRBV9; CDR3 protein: CASGPGTSGNTIYF; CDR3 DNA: TGTGCCAGCGGTCCGGGTACCTCTGGAAACACCATATATTTT
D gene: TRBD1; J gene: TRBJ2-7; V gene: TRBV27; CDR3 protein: CASISQGAYEQYF; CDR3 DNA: TGTGCCAGCATCTCACAGGGGGCCTACGAGCAGTACTTC
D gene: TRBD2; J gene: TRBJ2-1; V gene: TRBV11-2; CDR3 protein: CASSLVGGYDYNEQFF; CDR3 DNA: TGTGCCAGCAGCTTGGTGGGGGGGTACGACTACAATGAGCAGTTCTTC
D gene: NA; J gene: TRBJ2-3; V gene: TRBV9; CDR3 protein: CASSPHGETTDTQYF; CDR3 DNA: TGTGCCAGTAGCCCTCACGGGGAGACCACAGATACGCAGTATTTT
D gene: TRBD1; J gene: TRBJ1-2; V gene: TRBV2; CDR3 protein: CASSGLTGKNYGYTF; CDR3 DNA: TGTGCCAGCAGTGGCTTGACAGGGAAGAACTATGGCTACACCTTC
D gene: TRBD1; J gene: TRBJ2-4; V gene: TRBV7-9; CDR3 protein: CASSFGDRVNIQYF; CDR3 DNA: TGTGCCAGCAGCTTCGGGGACAGGGTAAACATTCAGTACTTC
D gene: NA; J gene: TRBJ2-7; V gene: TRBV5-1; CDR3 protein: CASSKDSSGHRGEQYF; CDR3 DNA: TGCGCCAGCAGCAAAGATTCTTCGGGACACCGAGGGGAGCAGTACTTC
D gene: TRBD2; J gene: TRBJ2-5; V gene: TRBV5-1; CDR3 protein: CASTLGGSGTHETQYF; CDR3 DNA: TGCGCCAGCACCTTAGGGGGTAGCGGGACTCATGAGACCCAGTACTTC
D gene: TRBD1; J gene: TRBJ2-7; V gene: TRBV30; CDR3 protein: CALTGQSNYEQYF; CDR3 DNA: TGTGCCTTGACGGGACAGAGTAACTACGAGCAGTACTTC
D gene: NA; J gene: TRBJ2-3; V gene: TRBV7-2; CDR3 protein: CASRWLDTQYF; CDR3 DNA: TGTGCCAGCAGATGGCTAGATACGCAGTATTTT
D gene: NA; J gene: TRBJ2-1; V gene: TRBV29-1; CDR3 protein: CSVTSLASGRKMNEQFF; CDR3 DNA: TGCAGCGTTACCTCTCTAGCATCCGGACGGAAAATGAATGAGCAGTTCTTC
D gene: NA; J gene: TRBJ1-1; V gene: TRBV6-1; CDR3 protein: CASSELNIMNTEAFF; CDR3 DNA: TGTGCCAGCAGTGAATTAAACATTATGAACACTGAAGCTTTCTTT
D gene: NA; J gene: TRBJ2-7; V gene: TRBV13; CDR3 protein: CASSPPGLAGLYEQYF; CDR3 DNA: TGTGCCAGCAGCCCCCCGGGACTGGCAGGACTCTACGAGCAGTACTTC
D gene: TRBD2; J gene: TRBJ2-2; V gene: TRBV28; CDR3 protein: CASKRGGVGDRTNTGELFF; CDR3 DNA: TGTGCCAGCAAAAGGGGAGGGGTTGGTGATCGAACGAACACCGGGGAGCTGTTTTTT
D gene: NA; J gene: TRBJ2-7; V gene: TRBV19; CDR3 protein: CASSPIERVYEQYF; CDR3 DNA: TGTGCCAGTAGTCCAATAGAGCGAGTTTACGAGCAGTACTTC
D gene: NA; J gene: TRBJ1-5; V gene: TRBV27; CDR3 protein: CASSQAQGWNQPQHF; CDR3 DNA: TGTGCCAGCAGTCAAGCGCAGGGTTGGAATCAGCCCCAGCATTTT
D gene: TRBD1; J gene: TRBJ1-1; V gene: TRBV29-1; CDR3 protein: CSGRQGGTEAFF; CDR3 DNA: TGCAGCGGAAGACAGGGTGGGACTGAAGCTTTCTTT